This T cell receptor beta chain was retrieved from a study of T cells after yellow fever vaccination. General observations from the study: The secondary T-cell response peaked on day 5, not day 15, but was weaker.

TCRdb reanalysed the 5' RACE reads using MiXCR and keeps one entry per CDR3 protein. The data contain 200,000 to 300,000 distinct CDR3 sequences, roughly 4% of them singletons. The CDR3 runs to 16 residues. The germline V and J ends were trimmed by 4 bases and 0 bases, with 14 bases remaining between them. CDR1 is MDHEN and CDR2 is SYDVKM in the germline V gene. This clonotype came up many times. No antigen is known for it. The source material was PBMCs, sampled 15 days after the yellow fever booster vaccination. V and J are TRBV28 and TRBJ2-3; possibly TRBD1 for D (6 bases). This clonotype was obtained from a man between 18 and 29 years old who received the YFV17D yellow fever vaccine. CDR3 protein: CASSSPGTLSTDTQYF. Written as DNA, the CDR3 is TGTGCCAGCAGTTCCCCCGGGACACTGAGCACAGATACGCAGTATTTT.